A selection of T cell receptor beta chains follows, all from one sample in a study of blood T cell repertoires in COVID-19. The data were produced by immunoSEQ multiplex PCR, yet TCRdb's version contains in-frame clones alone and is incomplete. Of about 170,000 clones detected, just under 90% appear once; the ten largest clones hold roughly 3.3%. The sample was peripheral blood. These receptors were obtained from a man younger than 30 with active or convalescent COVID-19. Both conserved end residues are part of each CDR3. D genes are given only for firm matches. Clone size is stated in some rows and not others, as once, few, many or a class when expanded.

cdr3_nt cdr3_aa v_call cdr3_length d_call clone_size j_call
TGTGCCAGCAGTTCTAGGGGTAACTACGAGCAGTACTTC CASSSRGNYEQYF TRBV6-5 13 - - TRBJ2-7
TGTGCCAGCACTACCACAGGGCGGTTCACTGAAGCTTTCTTT CASTTTGRFTEAFF TRBV28 14 - once TRBJ1-1
TGTGCCAGTAGTAAAACTACAGGGACCGGGGCCAACGTCCTGACTTTC CASSKTTGTGANVLTF TRBV19 16 - - TRBJ2-6
TGCGCCAGCAGCCGGGGGTCCGGACAGGGGGCCGCAGATACGCAGTATTTT CASSRGSGQGAADTQYF TRBV4-1 17 TRBD1 - TRBJ2-3
TGTGCCAGTAGTATCACCGGACAGGGAGGAAGTCAGCCCCAGCATTTT CASSITGQGGSQPQHF TRBV19 16 TRBD1 few TRBJ1-5
TGTGCCAGTAGTCTACTTGACCTACAGGGTTCCGGAGAGTTCTTT CASSLLDLQGSGEFF TRBV19 15 - - TRBJ1-1
TGTGCCACCAGTGATGACGGGACTGACTACGAGCAGTACTTC CATSDDGTDYEQYF TRBV24-1 14 - once TRBJ2-7
TGCGCCAGCAGCCTATCCATCAGGGGGCCGGAGACCCAGTACTTC CASSLSIRGPETQYF TRBV4-1 15 TRBD1 - TRBJ2-5
TGTGCCAGCAGCTCATACCGGGACAGGGAGGGTTCGGCCCTCCACTTT CASSSYRDREGSALHF TRBV7-9 16 TRBD1 once TRBJ1-6
TGTGCCAGCAGCGTAACAGGGGGTTCCGGCTACACCTTC CASSVTGGSGYTF TRBV9 13 TRBD1 - TRBJ1-2
TGTGCCAGCAGCTCATATGACAGCGTCTACGAGCAGTACTTC CASSSYDSVYEQYF TRBV5-5 14 - - TRBJ2-7
TGTGCCAGCAGTGGGACTAGCCGGGTAGAAAGGCAGTATTTT CASSGTSRVERQYF TRBV2 14 TRBD2 - TRBJ2-3
TGTGCTAGTGGGCGAAGGGCTGACAGCGTGCATTTT CASGRRADSVHF TRBV12-5 12 - - TRBJ1-5
TGCGCCAGCAGCCCCTCGGGGGGGGGCTCCTACAATGAGCAGTTCTTC CASSPSGGGSYNEQFF TRBV5-1 16 TRBD2 - TRBJ2-1
TGTGCCAGCAGCCCGCTCCAAGACAGTGGCACCATATATTTT CASSPLQDSGTIYF TRBV7-7 14 - - TRBJ1-3
TGCGCCAGCAGCTCGGGACAGACTGAAGCTTTCTTT CASSSGQTEAFF TRBV5-1 12 TRBD1 - TRBJ1-1
TGCGCCAGCAGTCTTTCGCGGGGAGGAGATGAGCAGTTCTTC CASSLSRGGDEQFF TRBV4-1 14 - - TRBJ2-1
TGTGCCAGCAGTAGGGACAGAACTAACTATGGCTACACCTTC CASSRDRTNYGYTF TRBV2 14 TRBD1 - TRBJ1-2
TGCGCCAGCAGTGATCCAGGGCCGAACACTGAAGCTTTCTTT CASSDPGPNTEAFF TRBV10-1 14 - - TRBJ1-1
TGTGCCACCAGCAGACCATCAGCCACAGGTTATGATGGCTACACCTTC CATSRPSATGYDGYTF TRBV15 16 - - TRBJ1-2
TGCGCCACGACAGGGGACTTGAACACTGAAGCTTTCTTT CATTGDLNTEAFF TRBV23-1 13 TRBD1 - TRBJ1-1
TGTGCCAGCAGTCCCACCGGGACAGGGGCCGCCGAGCAGTACTTC CASSPTGTGAAEQYF TRBV28 15 TRBD1 - TRBJ2-7
TGTGCCAGCAGCCTTCTCGGAGGAAACACTGAAGCTTTCTTT CASSLLGGNTEAFF TRBV11-2 14 - - TRBJ1-1
TGTGCCAGCAGGCCGGGACTAGCGGGAGGGACCTACAATGAGCAGTTCTTC CASRPGLAGGTYNEQFF TRBV2 17 TRBD2 - TRBJ2-1
TGTGCCAGCGCCTCGACAGGGGGCCGGACTGAAGCTTTCTTT CASASTGGRTEAFF TRBV2 14 TRBD1 - TRBJ1-1
TGTGCCAGCAGCGTCGGGGGGGCTTCTTATGAAGCTTTCTTT CASSVGGASYEAFF TRBV9 14 - few TRBJ1-1
TGCGCCAGCGGGACAGGGACTATGGTTGGGGCCAACGTCCTGACTTTC CASGTGTMVGANVLTF TRBV10-1 16 TRBD1 few TRBJ2-6
TGTGCCAGCAGCTTGGCCGGGACTAGCGGATACGAGCAGTACTTC CASSLAGTSGYEQYF TRBV5-4 15 TRBD2 - TRBJ2-7
TGCGCCAGCAGCTTGGACAGGATCACAGATACGCAGTATTTT CASSLDRITDTQYF TRBV5-1 14 - - TRBJ2-3
TGTGCCAGCAGCTTACCCCCCCGTACGGGGGGGAACACTGAAGCTTTCTTT CASSLPPRTGGNTEAFF TRBV7-3 17 - - TRBJ1-1
TGCAGCGTTGTTCGGGGAAACACCATATATTTT CSVVRGNTIYF TRBV29-1 11 - - TRBJ1-3
TGTGCCAGCAGCGAGGGGAATTTTGGTGAAGCTTTCTTT CASSEGNFGEAFF TRBV9 13 - - TRBJ1-1
TGTGCCAGCAGCGTAGGCGGCAATTCACCCCTCCACTTT CASSVGGNSPLHF TRBV9 13 - - TRBJ1-6
TGTGCCACCAGCAGAGATAGGAGCCCCTACTATGGCTACACCTTC CATSRDRSPYYGYTF TRBV15 15 - - TRBJ1-2
TGTGCCAGCCATGGACAGGATATCGGCTACACCTTC CASHGQDIGYTF TRBV28 12 TRBD1 - TRBJ1-2
TGTGCCAGCAGCGTGGCCGGGACTCCTGGGCAGGAGACCCAGTACTTC CASSVAGTPGQETQYF TRBV9 16 - - TRBJ2-5
TGTGCCAGCAGACTAGGGGGACCCGGCGATGAGCAGTTCTTC CASRLGGPGDEQFF TRBV3-1/TRBV3-2 14 - - TRBJ2-1
TGTGCCAGCTCACCTAGCTGGTTCGCCTACGAGCAGTACTTC CASSPSWFAYEQYF TRBV18 14 - - TRBJ2-7
TGTGCCAGCAGTTACTCTAGGACTAGCGTAAACAATGAGCAGTTCTTC CASSYSRTSVNNEQFF TRBV6-2/TRBV6-3 16 TRBD2 - TRBJ2-1
TGTGCCAGCAGCTTAGGGGGGAGGCCCACCGGGGAGCTGTTTTTT CASSLGGRPTGELFF TRBV7-2 15 - - TRBJ2-2
TGTGCCAGCAGCCCCCGGACTAGCGGGGGGGCCGGCGAGCAGTTCTTC CASSPRTSGGAGEQFF TRBV9 16 TRBD2 - TRBJ2-1
TGTGCCACCAGTGACTGGGAGGCCCGCTACACCTTC CATSDWEARYTF TRBV24-1 12 - - TRBJ1-2
TGCGCCAGCAGCACCCGGGACAGGGTAGGAGCTAACTATGGCTACACCTTC CASSTRDRVGANYGYTF TRBV5-1 17 TRBD1 - TRBJ1-2
TGTGCCAGCAGCTCTATACAGGGAATGAATGAAAAACTGTTTTTT CASSSIQGMNEKLFF TRBV11-3 15 - few TRBJ1-4
TGTGCCAGCAGCCGGGGACAAAATGAAAAACTGTTTTTT CASSRGQNEKLFF TRBV7-8 13 - - TRBJ1-4
TGCGCCAGCAGCTTGATCGGGATCAATGAGCAGTTCTTC CASSLIGINEQFF TRBV5-1 13 - - TRBJ2-1
TGTGCCAGCAGCACAGGGGTTTCCGGGGAGCTGTTTTTT CASSTGVSGELFF TRBV7-9 13 TRBD1 - TRBJ2-2
TGCGCCAGCACGAGCGGGGGGGGCACAGATACGCAGTATTTT CASTSGGGTDTQYF TRBV5-1 14 TRBD2 - TRBJ2-3
TGTGCCAGCAGTAGTCTAGCGGGCGCAGCCCGGAAGTTCTTC CASSSLAGAARKFF TRBV27 14 TRBD2 - TRBJ2-1
TGTGCCAGCAGCCATTTTCGGAGTAACACTGAAGCTTTCTTT CASSHFRSNTEAFF TRBV3-1/TRBV3-2 14 - - TRBJ1-1
TGTGCCAGTAGTATAGACCCGGGACAGTACTCTGGAAACACCATATATTTT CASSIDPGQYSGNTIYF TRBV19 17 TRBD1 few TRBJ1-3
TGTGCCAGCGCCCCGGGACAGGGGGCATCTGGCTACACCTTC CASAPGQGASGYTF TRBV5-5 14 TRBD1 - TRBJ1-2
TGCGCCAGCAGCCTCGATGGGGGCGTACATTCACCCCTCCACTTT CASSLDGGVHSPLHF TRBV5-1 15 - - TRBJ1-6